This is a list of T cell receptor beta chains from one sample in a study of T cells in Graves' hyperthyroidism and ophthalmopathy. In TCRdb, the multiplex PCR reads were re-called with MiXCR into one record per CDR3 protein. Of a few hundred thousand distinct CDR3 sequences listed, around 14% were seen once; the top ten hold approximately 29%. Sequencing was carried out using blood. These receptors were collected from a woman in her 30s with Graves' hyperthyroidism. The CDR3 runs from the conserved cysteine through the conserved F or W. The size field is filled for only some rows; it gives once, few, many or a size class.

cdr3_length: 15; clone_size: -; j_call: TRBJ2-5; v_call: TRBV28; cdr3_aa: CASSSRGLASETQYF
cdr3_length: 16; clone_size: -; j_call: TRBJ2-7; v_call: TRBV7-2; cdr3_aa: CASSLTGTGVSYEQYF
cdr3_length: 15; clone_size: -; j_call: TRBJ2-1; v_call: TRBV7-9; cdr3_aa: CASSLSGTSSHEQFF
cdr3_length: 13; clone_size: many; j_call: TRBJ2-7; v_call: TRBV3-1; cdr3_aa: CASSQGAQGEQYF
cdr3_length: 15; clone_size: many; j_call: TRBJ2-6; v_call: TRBV6-1; cdr3_aa: CASSEEIAGANVLTF
cdr3_length: 14; clone_size: many; j_call: TRBJ2-7; v_call: TRBV30; cdr3_aa: CAWRWDSTAREQYF
cdr3_length: 11; clone_size: -; j_call: TRBJ2-2; v_call: TRBV7-9; cdr3_aa: CASSAMKELFF
cdr3_length: 12; clone_size: many; j_call: TRBJ2-1; v_call: TRBV30; cdr3_aa: CAWSVNYPEQFF
cdr3_length: 14; clone_size: few; j_call: TRBJ2-7; v_call: TRBV7-8; cdr3_aa: CASSIRDSSYEQYF
cdr3_length: 16; clone_size: many; j_call: TRBJ2-3; v_call: TRBV18; cdr3_aa: CASSPPRRAGDDTQYF
cdr3_length: 15; clone_size: -; j_call: TRBJ1-4; v_call: TRBV4-1; cdr3_aa: CASSQEPRANEKLFF
cdr3_length: 14; clone_size: -; j_call: TRBJ1-1; v_call: TRBV5-1; cdr3_aa: CASSFGGPNTEAFF
cdr3_length: 16; clone_size: -; j_call: TRBJ2-5; v_call: TRBV9; cdr3_aa: CASSVSASGGGETQYF
cdr3_length: 18; clone_size: many; j_call: TRBJ2-3; v_call: TRBV29-1; cdr3_aa: CSVERWSTGGKSGDTQYF
cdr3_length: 13; clone_size: many; j_call: TRBJ1-2; v_call: TRBV28; cdr3_aa: CASTLGQGYGYTF
cdr3_length: 16; clone_size: many; j_call: TRBJ1-5; v_call: TRBV12-3/TRBV12-4; cdr3_aa: CASSFGQAYGNQPQHF
cdr3_length: 13; clone_size: few; j_call: TRBJ2-7; v_call: TRBV10-3; cdr3_aa: CAISERTSYEQYF
cdr3_length: 17; clone_size: few; j_call: TRBJ2-1; v_call: TRBV5-1; cdr3_aa: CASSPTLAGGRLNEQFF
cdr3_length: 14; clone_size: -; j_call: TRBJ1-6; v_call: TRBV7-9; cdr3_aa: CASSPRDRASPLHF
cdr3_length: 16; clone_size: many; j_call: TRBJ2-1; v_call: TRBV11-2; cdr3_aa: CASRQAITSLGNEQFF
cdr3_length: 15; clone_size: -; j_call: TRBJ1-1; v_call: TRBV20-1; cdr3_aa: CSAPRDSFFNTEAFF
cdr3_length: 17; clone_size: -; j_call: TRBJ2-1; v_call: TRBV3-1; cdr3_aa: CASSSRQGLSSYNEQFF
cdr3_length: 13; clone_size: many; j_call: TRBJ2-1; v_call: TRBV7-9; cdr3_aa: CASSNRSVYEQFF
cdr3_length: 15; clone_size: many; j_call: TRBJ2-1; v_call: TRBV12-3/TRBV12-4; cdr3_aa: CASTISGRGYNEQFF
cdr3_length: 13; clone_size: -; j_call: TRBJ2-7; v_call: TRBV29-1; cdr3_aa: CSAILPDVYEQYF
cdr3_length: 13; clone_size: -; j_call: TRBJ2-1; v_call: TRBV27; cdr3_aa: CASSPDNYNEQFF
cdr3_length: 15; clone_size: -; j_call: TRBJ1-5; v_call: TRBV6-1; cdr3_aa: CASSARTVPNQPQHF
cdr3_length: 17; clone_size: few; j_call: TRBJ2-3; v_call: TRBV15; cdr3_aa: CATSPGLAGVTADTQYF
cdr3_length: 15; clone_size: few; j_call: TRBJ1-5; v_call: TRBV6-2/TRBV6-3; cdr3_aa: CASLLGGTGNQPQHF
cdr3_length: 12; clone_size: -; j_call: TRBJ1-2; v_call: TRBV20-1; cdr3_aa: CSARDVRHGYTF
cdr3_length: 15; clone_size: many; j_call: TRBJ2-7; v_call: TRBV7-6; cdr3_aa: CASSYGTGGSYEQYF
cdr3_length: 15; clone_size: many; j_call: TRBJ2-3; v_call: TRBV3-1; cdr3_aa: CASSQQGLAGPKQYF
cdr3_length: 16; clone_size: few; j_call: TRBJ1-3; v_call: TRBV18; cdr3_aa: CASSRNPQNSGNTIYF
cdr3_length: 14; clone_size: few; j_call: TRBJ1-5; v_call: TRBV18; cdr3_aa: CASSREDGNQPQHF
cdr3_length: 15; clone_size: few; j_call: TRBJ2-7; v_call: TRBV19; cdr3_aa: CASSKGPGESYEQYF
cdr3_length: 14; clone_size: many; j_call: TRBJ2-1; v_call: TRBV20-1; cdr3_aa: CSAQLARSYNEQFF
cdr3_length: 14; clone_size: -; j_call: TRBJ2-7; v_call: TRBV6-1; cdr3_aa: CASSYAGGPNEQYF
cdr3_length: 15; clone_size: few; j_call: TRBJ2-7; v_call: TRBV7-2; cdr3_aa: CASSPGRVTSYEQYF
cdr3_length: 17; clone_size: -; j_call: TRBJ2-1; v_call: TRBV2; cdr3_aa: CASSDGLAGEFYNEQFF
cdr3_length: 15; clone_size: many; j_call: TRBJ2-2; v_call: TRBV30; cdr3_aa: CAWSGAGLETGELFF
cdr3_length: 12; clone_size: -; j_call: TRBJ1-5; v_call: TRBV29-1; cdr3_aa: CSVGGSNQPQHF
cdr3_length: 14; clone_size: -; j_call: TRBJ2-7; v_call: TRBV19; cdr3_aa: CASSHLGTAYEQYF